This T cell receptor beta chain was recorded in a study of control samples from healthy donors and cancer patients. V was trimmed by 3 bases and J by 4 bases, leaving 9 bases between them. This CDR3 comprises 13 residues. Per the germline V gene, CDR1 is SGHAT and CDR2 is FQNNGV. Produced via immunoSEQ multiplex PCR; TCRdb's table is partial and in-frame only. The data show some 120,000 clones, with roughly 93% seen just once and 2.6% held by the top ten. This chain connects TRBV11-2 to TRBJ1-1; possible D gene TRBD1, 5 bases. The receptor's source is a man aged 25 to 40 in good health. The sequencing sample was made of blood. CDR3 sequence (DNA): TGTGCCAGCAGCTTTAAAGGGGCCACTGAAGCTTTCTTT. This translates into CASSFKGATEAFF.